The entry that follows covers one T cell receptor (beta chain) sequence. Its antigen is currently unknown. A J-beta primer mix and a sample-barcoded 5' primer were used in a second PCR of roughly 7 to 12 cycles. All samples yielded 2.5 million or more CDR3-containing paired-end reads. MiXCR was run by TCRdb on the 5' RACE reads, yielding one entry per CDR3 protein. The table records some 900,000 distinct CDR3 sequences, around 48% of them present only once. Germline V gene data show CDR1 as DFQATT and CDR2 as SNEGSKA (reference sequence). Trimming took 6 bases from V and 1 from J, leaving 20 bases between them. The CDR3 covers 16 residues. Extracted total RNA amounted to at least 5 micrograms for each sample. The data derive from a study of blood T cells in healthy people across ages. General observations from the study: Roughly linearly, TCR beta diversity per million T cells fell as age increased. Donor CMV status was unknown, possibly confounding expanded clonotype changes.

This chain uses TRBV20-1 with TRBJ2-3; D is unresolved. The sequence came from a man aged 25-40 years in good health. The sample comprised blood. The CDR3 DNA follows: TGCAGTGCCACCTTATGGACCTCTGAGGGCACAGATACGCAGTATTTT. Its protein product is CSATLWTSEGTDTQYF.